This entry concerns a single T cell receptor (beta chain). Its specificity is not known. The data were taken from a study of T cell repertoires in cytomegalovirus infection. Study-level background: Public TCR beta signatures were indicative of both CMV infection and a matching HLA type. Study results and limitations: The response measured ex vivo was dominated by TCR beta clonotypes (HLA-C-restricted and CMV-specific).

Germline V gene lookup returns CDR1 LNHNV and CDR2 YYDKDF (reference sequence). The CDR3 sequence is 16 residues long. Trimming took 5 bases from V and 4 from J, leaving 20 bases between them. TCRdb analysed the reads with MiXCR anew, one entry per CDR3 protein. The sample shows around 200,000 distinct CDR3 sequences, approximately 18% of them seen only once. Material: CD8+ T cells from PBMCs. This rearrangement joins TRBV15 to TRBJ1-2, with D maybe TRBD1 (6 bases). The receptor was isolated from a human donor in good health (CMV status not recorded). Some clones in this sample may be carry-over from other donors' samples. The CDR3: CATSGRSTGSAYGYTF. The CDR3 DNA reads as TGTGCCACCAGCGGACGCTCTACAGGGAGCGCCTATGGCTACACCTTC. Looking up the rest from reference TRBV15 and TRBJ1-2 gives the full variable domain: DAMVIQNPRYQVTQFGKPVTLSCSQTLNHNVMYWYQQKSSQAPKLLFHYYDKDFNNEADTPDNFQSRRPNTSFCFLDIRSPGLGDTAMYLCATSGRSTGSAYGYTFGSGTRLTVV.